This TCR beta chain was documented in a study of blood T cell repertoires in COVID-19. Trimming pared 4 bases from V and 7 bases from J, leaving 24 bases between. CDR1 KGHSH and CDR2 LQKENI come from the germline V gene. The CDR3 totals 17 residues. Using immunoSEQ multiplex PCR, the repertoire was profiled, and TCRdb retains in-frame clones only, with some absent. There are tens of thousands of clones in the sample; about 90% occur only once, and about 6.3% lies in the top ten. The TCR was taken from a man aged 45-65 years with active COVID-19. Source material: peripheral blood. This chain links TRBV18 with TRBJ2-3; D possibly corresponds to TRBD1 (6 bases). The CDR3 protein is CASSRGHQDPTTNTQYF. The CDR3 region has the DNA TGTGCCAGCTCACGGGGACACCAGGATCCAACTACTAATACGCAGTATTTT. Together with reference TRBV18 and TRBJ2-3, the CDR3 gives the full variable domain: NAGVMQNPRHLVRRRGQEARLRCSPMKGHSHVYWYRQLPEEGLKFMVYLQKENIIDESGMPKERFSAEFPKEGPSILRIQQVVRGDSAAYFCASSRGHQDPTTNTQYFGPGTRLTVL.